This section outlines one T cell receptor beta chain sequence together with its context. The data belong to a study of cytomegalovirus exposure and HLA in healthy donors. The CDR3 has 15 residues. V was pared by 3 bases and J by 2 bases, with 4 bases of the junction left unmatched. Germline V gene sequence: CDR1 SNHLY, CDR2 FYNNEI. Clones were sequenced by immunoSEQ multiplex PCR, and TCRdb holds only the in-frame ones, with some missing. The sample lists fewer than 85,000 clones, roughly 96% occurring once. The sequencing sample was made of PBMCs. This rearrangement joins TRBV2 to TRBJ2-1, with 7 bases aligning to TRBD2. This clonotype was obtained from a woman in her late teens or twenties in good health and CMV-seronegative. CDR3 in DNA: TGTGCCAGCAGTGAGGTTGCGGGAGCCTACAATGAGCAGTTCTTC. Translation: CASSEVAGAYNEQFF.